Listed here are 26 T cell receptor beta chains from one sample, sequenced in a study of long-term antiretroviral therapy in people with HIV. With survey level as its setting, the immunoSEQ assay was v3.0. The method was immunoSEQ multiplex PCR; TCRdb's version includes in-frame clones alone and lacks a portion of them. The sample shows 20,000 to 25,000 clones, 81% of them seen only once. Sequencing used unsorted PBMCs, obtained 0.1 years before starting antiretroviral therapy. The origin of the receptors is a man aged 40-50 years with HIV.

By its share, this clone is medium-sized (0.01 to 0.1%). The rearrangement links TRBV7-9 to TRBJ2-2, with D perhaps matching TRBD1 or TRBD2 (5 bases each). CDR3 length equals 15 residues. CDR1 and CDR2 from the germline V gene are SEHNR and FQNEAQ (reference sequence). V was cut by 0 bases and J by 5 bases, with 10 bases left in between. The CDR3 bases are TGTGCCAGCAGCTTAGCTCGGGACCGTACCGGGGAGCTGTTTTTT. As protein: CASSLARDRTGELFF.

The CDR3 loop is CASSLWLEAFF. The CDR3 bases are TGTGCCAGCAGCTTATGGCTGGAAGCTTTCTTT. The chain uses TRBV11-2 and TRBJ1-1; D unresolved. CDR1 and CDR2 (germline): SGHAT, FQNNGV. The CDR3 is made up of 11 amino acids. V was shortened by 2 bases and J by 8 bases, with 6 bases between the two germline ends.

This chain's CDR3 is CSVTGLETQYF. CDR3 bases: TGCAGTGTCACAGGGTTAGAGACCCAGTACTTC. The J gene is TRBJ2-5, the V gene TRBV20-1; a possible D gene is TRBD1 (6 bases). The CDR3 sequence is 11 residues long. Looked up from germline, CDR1 is DFQATT and CDR2 is SNEGSKA (reference sequence). The ends were cut back, 7 bases at V and 4 bases at J, with 10 bases in the middle.

The chain combines TRBV21-1 with TRBJ2-1; TRBD2, the table's D call, lacks a check against the DNA. TRBV21-1 is an annotated pseudogene. The CDR3 is 17 amino acids. Here the CDR3 DNA reads TGTGCCAGCAGCAGGGGACTAGCGGGAGAACCCAATGATGAGCAGTTCTTC. This gives the protein CASSRGLAGEPNDEQFF.

This clone came up a few times. This rearrangement joins TRBV20-1 to TRBJ2-7, with TRBD1 matching over 8 bases. Trimming cost V 5 bases and J 6 bases; bases outside gene matches: 3. The germline V gene has CDR1 DFQATT and CDR2 SNEGSKA (reference sequence). The length of the CDR3 is 11 residues. The CDR3 reads CSAEDRGEQYF. In DNA form, the CDR3 reads TGCAGTGCTGAAGACAGGGGCGAGCAGTACTTC.

The chain links TRBV6-1 to TRBJ1-1; TRBD1 is a possible D gene (5 bases). Germline CDR1 is MNHNS and CDR2 is SASEGT. The CDR3 totals 15 residues. V dropped 3 bases and J dropped 5 bases, with 16 bases sitting between them. The CDR3: CASSDDSTWGTEAFF. CDR3 DNA: TGTGCCAGCAGTGACGACAGTACCTGGGGGACTGAAGCTTTCTTT.

This clone appeared a single time. The chain is built from TRBV5-6 and TRBJ2-5; TRBD1 agrees at 7 bases. The CDR3 runs to 17 residues. CDR1 and CDR2 from the germline V gene are SGHDT and YYEEEE. V gave up 5 bases and J gave up 0 bases; unmatched junction bases: 13. CDR3 residues: CASSTLRDRHNQETQYF. Written as DNA, the CDR3 is TGTGCCAGCAGTACGCTAAGGGACAGACATAACCAAGAGACCCAGTACTTC.

The chain uses TRBV5-4 and TRBJ1-1; 8 nucleotides line up with TRBD1. This CDR3 is 14 amino acids long. CDR1 SGHNT and CDR2 YYREEE come from the germline V gene (reference sequence). V dropped 4 bases and J dropped 5; count of bases not matched to a gene: 7. The CDR3 DNA sequence: TGTGCCAGCAGCCTACCGACAGGGGTTACTGAAGCTTTCTTT. Its protein is CASSLPTGVTEAFF.

This chain links TRBV10-3 with TRBJ1-2; D not resolved. Germline V CDR1 and CDR2: ENHRY, SYGVKD. V lost 4 bases and J 4 bases, leaving 10 bases between the germline ends. This CDR3 is 13 amino acids long. The CDR3 region has the DNA TGTGCCATCAGTGTCGACCAGTTCTATGGCTACACCTTC. It yields the protein CAISVDQFYGYTF.

The chain combines TRBV5-5 with TRBJ2-5; 13 positions agree with TRBD2. The germline CDR1 and CDR2 sequences are SGHKS and YYEKEE (reference sequence). V trimming: 3 bases; J trimming: 4 bases; junction bases outside the gene matches: 3. The CDR3 contains 15 residues. DNA of the CDR3: TGTGCCAGCAGCTCGACTAGCGGGAGGAGAGAGACCCAGTACTTC. It specifies CASSSTSGRRETQYF.

CDR3 coding DNA: TGTGCCAGCACTCCAATGGGTGGCAATGAGCAGTTCTTC. It specifies CASTPMGGNEQFF. The V gene is TRBV2, the J gene TRBJ2-1; no reliable D call. The V and J ends lost 7 bases and 6 bases respectively, with 13 bases between them. The CDR3 is 13 amino acids. Germline V lookup: CDR1 SNHLY, CDR2 FYNNEI.

The V call is TRBV19, the J call TRBJ2-1, with D unclear. V was clipped by 4 bases and J by 2 bases, with 12 bases between them. Germline CDR1 and CDR2: LNHDA and SQIVND (reference sequence). This CDR3 is built from 15 residues. The CDR3 protein is CASSRVATTYNEQFF. The DNA for the CDR3 is TGTGCCAGTAGTAGGGTGGCGACCACCTACAATGAGCAGTTCTTC. The full variable domain, with the rest looked up from reference TRBV19 and TRBJ2-1, is DGGITQSPKYLFRKEGQNVTLSCEQNLNHDAMYWYRQDPGQGLRLIYYSQIVNDFQKGDIAEGYSVSREKKESFPLTVTSAQKNPTAFYLCASSRVATTYNEQFFGPGTRLTVL.

This clone was observed a few times. Other DNA sequences from this sample encode an identical CDR3 as well. This chain connects TRBV7-2 to TRBJ1-3, with no clear D. CDR1 is SGHTA and CDR2 is FQGNSA in the germline V gene. V was pared by 2 bases and J by 2 bases, with 1 base between. The CDR3 has 12 amino acids. In DNA form, the CDR3 reads TGTGCCAGCAGCTTAACTGGAAACACCATATATTTT. This translates into CASSLTGNTIYF. Based on the CDR3 plus reference TRBV7-2 and TRBJ1-3, the full variable domain is GAGVSQSPSNKVTEKGKDVELRCDPISGHTALYWYRQSLGQGLEFLIYFQGNSAPDKSGLPSDRFSAERTGGSVSTLTIQRTQQEDSAVYLCASSLTGNTIYFGEGSWLTVV.

The V gene is TRBV5-5, the J gene TRBJ2-5, with TRBD2 matching 8 bases. Trimming removed 0 bases from V and 5 bases from J; junction bases left unmatched: 3. Germline values: CDR1 SGHKS, CDR2 YYEKEE (reference sequence). The CDR3 consists of 14 residues. The CDR3 region is CASSLAGGGETQYF. In DNA, the CDR3 is TGTGCCAGCAGCTTGGCGGGAGGGGGGGAGACCCAGTACTTC. The complete variable domain, with remaining parts taken from reference TRBV5-5 and TRBJ2-5, reads DAGVTQSPTHLIKTRGQQVTLRCSPISGHKSVSWYQQVLGQGPQFIFQYYEKEERGRGNFPDRFSARQFPNYSSELNVNALLLGDSALYLCASSLAGGGETQYFGPGTRLLVL.

Concerning this clone: Distinct nucleotide sequences in the sample also encode this CDR3. V gene TRBV2 combines with J gene TRBJ1-1; possibly TRBD1 for D (5 bases). This CDR3 contains 13 residues. Germline V gives CDR1 SNHLY, CDR2 FYNNEI. The germline V and J ends were trimmed by 4 bases and 4 bases, with 10 bases remaining between them. The chain's CDR3 is CASSAGAGTEAFF. Here the CDR3 DNA reads TGTGCCAGCAGTGCTGGGGCTGGCACTGAAGCTTTCTTT.

The chain couples TRBV6-5 to TRBJ2-7; possibly TRBD1 for D (5 bases). The CDR3 runs 13 residues. Germline CDR1 and CDR2: MNHEY and SVGAGI. V shed 5 bases and J shed 3 bases, with 11 bases lying between them. Here the CDR3 reads CASSTLDSYEQYF. DNA of the CDR3: TGTGCCAGCAGTACCCTCGACAGCTACGAGCAGTACTTC.

This sequence joins TRBV14 and TRBJ1-4; D might be TRBD1 (6 bases). Germline V CDR1 and CDR2: SGHDN, FVKESK. V was pared by 0 bases and J by 10 bases, with 18 bases between. This CDR3 spans 16 amino acids. For the CDR3, the DNA is TGTGCCAGCAGCCAAGATCAGCGGGACAAATGGGGAAAACTGTTTTTT. It encodes CASSQDQRDKWGKLFF.

A single count supports this clone. DNA of the CDR3: TGTGCCACCAGCAGAGGTCGGGGGAGGGGTCCCGGGGAGCTGTTTTTT. It codes for CATSRGRGRGPGELFF. J is TRBJ2-2 and V is TRBV15; 7 nucleotides align to TRBD2. The ends lost 1 base at V and 6 bases at J; junction bases unmatched: 8. This CDR3 spans 16 amino acids. Per germline, CDR1 LNHNV and CDR2 YYDKDF (reference sequence). The variable domain in full, with the rest retrieved from reference TRBV15 and TRBJ2-2, is DAMVIQNPRYQVTQFGKPVTLSCSQTLNHNVMYWYQQKSSQAPKLLFHYYDKDFNNEADTPDNFQSRRPNTSFCFLDIRSPGLGDTAMYLCATSRGRGRGPGELFFGEGSRLTVL.

This clone was seen a few times. V usage is TRBV27 and J usage is TRBJ2-7, with TRBD1 as a possible D gene (6 bases). Trimming took 3 bases from V and 1 from J, leaving 13 bases between them. The CDR3 runs 15 residues. Germline V gives CDR1 MNHEY, CDR2 SMNVEV (reference sequence). Written as DNA, the CDR3 is TGTGCCAGCAGTTTCAGACAGGTCAGATCCTACGAGCAGTACTTC. Translated, it gives CASSFRQVRSYEQYF.

The V gene is TRBV28, the J gene TRBJ1-5; D is unclear. The germline V gene encodes CDR1 MDHEN and CDR2 SYDVKM. V shed 6 bases and J shed 0 bases, with 12 bases lying between them. The CDR3 loop spans 15 amino acids. The DNA of the CDR3 is TGTGCCAGCAGGGAGGCAGATTTTAGCAATCAGCCCCAGCATTTT. Amino acid sequence: CASREADFSNQPQHF.

The rearrangement links TRBV5-1 to TRBJ2-3; 7 bases map to TRBD2. The CDR3 is 13 residues long. Losses at the gene ends were 4 bases for V and 4 bases for J; bases not matched to a gene: 3. CDR1 and CDR2 (germline): SGHRS, YFSETQ. The CDR3 nucleotides read TGCGCCAGCAGCGGCGGGGGACCAGATACGCAGTATTTT. This gives the protein CASSGGGPDTQYF. The full variable domain, completed using reference TRBV5-1 and TRBJ2-3, is KAGVTQTPRYLIKTRGQQVTLSCSPISGHRSVSWYQQTPGQGLQFLFEYFSETQRNKGNFPGRFSGRQFSNSRSEMNVSTLELGDSALYLCASSGGGPDTQYFGPGTRLTVL.

The chain employs TRBV9 and TRBJ2-7; 7 bases fit TRBD2. V shed 0 bases and J 6 bases; nucleotides not matched to a gene: 6. CDR3 length equals 14 residues. Germline CDR1 and CDR2: SGDLS and YYNGEE. The CDR3 DNA reads TGTGCCAGCAGCGTAGGTACGACGGGAGGCGAGCAGTACTTC. Translated: CASSVGTTGGEQYF.

The CDR3 loop is CSVDGTGGAYEQYF. Written as DNA, the CDR3 is TGCAGCGTTGACGGGACAGGAGGGGCCTACGAGCAGTACTTC. The chain employs TRBV29-1 and TRBJ2-7, with TRBD1 matching over 8 bases. CDR3 length: 14 amino acids. In germline, CDR1 is SQVTM, CDR2 ANQGSEA. The V and J ends lost 3 bases and 2 bases, in that order; junction bases with no gene match: 6.

This chain uses TRBV7-6 with TRBJ2-5; the D gene could be TRBD1 or TRBD2 (5 bases each). The CDR3 runs to 17 residues. Germline V gene data show CDR1 as SGHVS and CDR2 as FNYEAQ. V was trimmed by 5 bases and J by 0 bases, leaving 19 bases between them. The DNA for the CDR3 is TGTGCCAGCAGCCTACAGGAGGACGGACTGTACCAAGAGACCCAGTACTTC. Amino acid sequence: CASSLQEDGLYQETQYF.

The V call is TRBV15, the J call TRBJ2-3, with 7 positions matching TRBD2. Unmatched junction bases numbered 10, after V lost 8 bases and J lost 5 bases. Germline assignment: CDR1 LNHNV and CDR2 YYDKDF (reference sequence). This CDR3 has 14 residues. DNA for the CDR3: TGTGCCACCGGGGTTCGGGGGGAGGGAGATACGCAGTATTTT. Translated: CATGVRGEGDTQYF.

The CDR3 spells CASSLALRGRETQYF. The CDR3 nucleotides are TGTGCCAGCAGCTTAGCTTTGCGGGGGAGGGAGACCCAGTACTTC. The V call is TRBV7-2, the J call TRBJ2-5, with 7 bases identical to TRBD2. The V gene end was trimmed by 0 bases and the J gene end by 5 bases; junction bases not matched to a gene: 6. Germline V gene data show CDR1 as SGHTA and CDR2 as FQGNSA. CDR3 length: 15 amino acids. The complete variable domain, with remaining parts taken from reference TRBV7-2 and TRBJ2-5, reads GAGVSQSPSNKVTEKGKDVELRCDPISGHTALYWYRQSLGQGLEFLIYFQGNSAPDKSGLPSDRFSAERTGGSVSTLTIQRTQQEDSAVYLCASSLALRGRETQYFGPGTRLLVL.